Following are 17 T cell receptor beta chains from one sample sequenced in a study of naive and memory T cell subsets. The SP2 primer and nested alpha and beta constant region primers amplified ligated cDNA in four rounds. Each CDR3 protein is one row after TCRdb ran MiXCR on the 5' RACE reads. This repertoire shows about 48,000 distinct CDR3 sequences, approximately 4.5% found once; its top ten account for around 0.8%. The library had UMIs added by 3' ligation of an oligonucleotide to TCR cDNA. The receptors here all came from a female donor in good health.

This chain connects TRBV7-2 to TRBJ2-7, with TRBD2 matching 9 bases. The CDR3 runs to 16 residues. Germline V gives CDR1 SGHTA, CDR2 FQGNSA. V shed 0 bases and J 0 bases; nucleotides not matched to a gene: 3. The CDR3 protein is CASSLAAGGNSYEQYF. In DNA form, the CDR3 reads TGTGCCAGCAGCTTAGCGGCGGGGGGGAACTCCTACGAGCAGTACTTC.

This clonotype has a count of ten or more. The chain joins TRBV20-1 to TRBJ2-3; a possible D gene is TRBD1 (5 bases). In germline, CDR1 is DFQATT, CDR2 SNEGSKA (reference sequence). V was trimmed by 2 bases and J by 2 bases, leaving 11 bases between them. The CDR3 has 14 residues. In nucleotides, the CDR3 is TGCAGTGCTAGAAGGGGCCCGAACACAGATACGCAGTATTTT. It is translated as CSARRGPNTDTQYF.

This clonotype was observed many times. The chain combines TRBV11-2 with TRBJ2-7; no clear D gene. The CDR3 loop spans 13 amino acids. Trimming pared 2 bases from V and 3 bases from J, leaving 8 bases between. Germline V CDR1 and CDR2: SGHAT, FQNNGV. CDR3 residues: CASSLIQNYEQYF. In DNA, the CDR3 is TGTGCCAGCAGCTTAATACAGAACTACGAGCAGTACTTC.

Only a few counts were recorded for this clonotype. At one of its ends the junction is not consistent with the germline gene, which may arise from a read error. The chain joins TRBV12-3 or TRBV12-4 to TRBJ1-2; maybe TRBD1 (5 bases). The CDR3 has 13 residues. This CDR3 is CASISGGIYGDTF. Here the CDR3 DNA reads TGTGCCAGCATTTCGGGGGGAATCTATGGCGACACCTTC.

There are many counts of this clonotype. The V and J genes are TRBV27 and TRBJ2-5, with TRBD2 matching 10 bases. Germline V lookup: CDR1 MNHEY, CDR2 SMNVEV (reference sequence). J gave up 1 base and V 6 bases, and 5 bases lay outside the gene matches. This CDR3 has 15 amino acids. CDR3 protein: CASRSSGRGQETQYF. DNA for the CDR3: TGTGCCAGCAGATCTAGCGGGAGAGGCCAAGAGACCCAGTACTTC.

This clonotype was detected ten times or more. The chain links TRBV14 to TRBJ2-4; 7 bases agree with TRBD1. This CDR3 has 16 amino acids. The V segment lost 1 base and the J segment 0 bases; nucleotides outside the gene matches: 3. Germline V gene data show CDR1 as SGHDN and CDR2 as FVKESK. CDR3 in DNA: TGTGCCAGCAGCCAAGGGGGACAGCTAGCCAAAAACATTCAGTACTTC. Residues: CASSQGGQLAKNIQYF.

This clonotype was counted at least ten times. The chain combines TRBV29-1 with TRBJ2-7, with a tentative D call TRBD2 (9 bases). Germline CDR1 is SQVTM and CDR2 is ANQGSEA. The length of the CDR3 is 16 residues. V gave up 5 bases and J gave up 2 bases, with 22 bases separating them. The CDR3, as DNA: TGCAGCGTTTACAGGGGGTCTAGCGGGATCCCCTACGAGCAGTACTTC. It translates to CSVYRGSSGIPYEQYF.

The sample holds many counts of this clonotype. CDR3 protein: CASSPWGEGTYEQYF. Written as DNA, the CDR3 is TGTGCCAGCAGCCCATGGGGGGAGGGGACGTACGAGCAGTACTTC. V is TRBV12-3 or TRBV12-4 and J is TRBJ2-7; 7 bases line up with TRBD2. This CDR3 comprises 15 residues. V dropped 6 bases and J dropped 4; count of bases not matched to a gene: 12.

This clonotype was recorded at least ten times. J is TRBJ2-2 and V is TRBV19; no firm D call. The germline V and J ends were trimmed by 3 bases and 2 bases, with 10 bases remaining between them. This CDR3 region has 15 residues. The germline CDR1 and CDR2 sequences are LNHDA and SQIVND (reference sequence). This CDR3 is CASSISNPNTGELFF. DNA of the CDR3: TGTGCCAGTAGTATCTCAAACCCAAACACCGGGGAGCTGTTTTTT.

This clonotype was observed at least ten times. The rearrangement links TRBV7-9 to TRBJ1-5; 8 bases line up with TRBD1. CDR1 is SEHNR and CDR2 is FQNEAQ in the germline V gene (reference sequence). Trimming removed 5 bases from V and 5 bases from J; junction bases left unmatched: 2. The CDR3 has 13 amino acids. CDR3 nucleotide sequence: TGTGCCAGCAGCCGACAGGGGCATCAGCCCCAGCATTTT. Amino acids: CASSRQGHQPQHF. The whole variable domain, filled in from reference TRBV7-9 and TRBJ1-5, reads DTGVSQNPRHKITKRGQNVTFRCDPISEHNRLYWYRQTLGQGPEFLTYFQNEAQLEKSRLLSDRFSAERPKGSFSTLEIQRTEQGDSAMYLCASSRQGHQPQHFGDGTRLSIL.

This clonotype was picked up many times. One junction end does not reproduce the germline sequence, and a read error may be involved. The rearrangement uses TRBV6-2 or TRBV6-3 and TRBJ2-7, with TRBD2 as a possible D gene (5 bases). The germline CDR1 and CDR2 sequences are MNHEY and SVGEGT. CDR3 length: 12 residues. As DNA, the CDR3 is TGTGCCAGCAGTTACTCGAGGGAGCAGAAACTTTTC. Translating it yields CASSYSREQKLF.

Comment on this clonotype: A much larger clone is a single base away; this may be a read error. The rearrangement links TRBV29-1 to TRBJ1-2; no reliable D call. The CDR3 is 12 residues long. V was cut by 4 bases and J by 6 bases, with 12 bases left in between. From germline, CDR1 is SQVTM and CDR2 ANQGSEA. CDR3 sequence reads: CSVVDRWNGYTF. The DNA of the CDR3 is TGCAGCGTTGTGGATCGATGGAATGGCTACACCTTC.

V and J are TRBV7-9 and TRBJ1-1, with 7 bases that match TRBD1. After removal of 4 bases from V and 8 bases from J, the junction contained 22 bases not matched to a gene. Germline V gene sequence: CDR1 SEHNR, CDR2 FQNEAQ (reference sequence). CDR3 length equals 18 residues. CDR3 loop: CASSSPRQGRPLGVEAFF. The CDR3 region has the DNA TGTGCCAGCAGCTCCCCCCGACAGGGCCGGCCGCTGGGTGTAGAAGCTTTCTTT.

Notes on this clonotype: This may be a read error: a much more frequent sequence differs by one nucleotide. This chain uses TRBV6-5 with TRBJ1-5; 7 bases map to TRBD1. Per the germline V gene, CDR1 is MNHEY and CDR2 is SVGAGI. The CDR3 contains 15 residues. Trimming removed 6 bases from V and 6 bases from J; junction bases left unmatched: 11. Written as DNA, the CDR3 is TGTGCCAGCAGCATGACAGGGTTCGGGGGTCAGCCCCAGCATTTT. Protein product: CASSMTGFGGQPQHF.

This clonotype occurred many times. This chain links TRBV11-1 with TRBJ2-6, with TRBD1 identical over 7 bases. CDR1 and CDR2 (germline): SGHAT, FQDESV (reference sequence). The V and J ends lost 6 bases and 2 bases, in that order; junction bases with no gene match: 16. CDR3 size: 19 residues. In nucleotides, the CDR3 is TGTGCCAGCAGGCTAACGGGACAGCTGAGACTTACTGGGGCCAACGTCCTGACTTTC. Encoded protein: CASRLTGQLRLTGANVLTF. The full variable domain, its missing parts supplied by reference TRBV11-1 and TRBJ2-6, is EAEVAQSPRYKITEKSQAVAFWCDPISGHATLYWYRQILGQGPELLVQFQDESVVDDSQLPKDRFSAERLKGVDSTLKIQPAELGDSAMYLCASRLTGQLRLTGANVLTFGAGSRLTVL.

This clonotype appeared many times. This chain links TRBV5-5 with TRBJ1-1; D uncertain. Trimming shortened V by 0 bases and J by 0 bases, and 9 bases separated the two germline ends. The CDR3 is made up of 15 amino acids. Germline CDR1 SGHKS, CDR2 YYEKEE (reference sequence). The CDR3 protein is CASSLESSMNTEAFF. DNA of the CDR3: TGTGCCAGCAGCTTGGAATCCAGTATGAACACTGAAGCTTTCTTT.

The gene calls are TRBV19 and TRBJ1-5; D remains unclear. The ends were cut back, 3 bases at V and 6 bases at J, with 12 bases in the middle. This CDR3 has 14 residues. CDR1 and CDR2 (germline): LNHDA, SQIVND (reference sequence). The CDR3 here is CASSILEVGQPQHF. In nucleotides, the CDR3 is TGTGCCAGTAGTATTTTAGAAGTGGGTCAGCCCCAGCATTTT.